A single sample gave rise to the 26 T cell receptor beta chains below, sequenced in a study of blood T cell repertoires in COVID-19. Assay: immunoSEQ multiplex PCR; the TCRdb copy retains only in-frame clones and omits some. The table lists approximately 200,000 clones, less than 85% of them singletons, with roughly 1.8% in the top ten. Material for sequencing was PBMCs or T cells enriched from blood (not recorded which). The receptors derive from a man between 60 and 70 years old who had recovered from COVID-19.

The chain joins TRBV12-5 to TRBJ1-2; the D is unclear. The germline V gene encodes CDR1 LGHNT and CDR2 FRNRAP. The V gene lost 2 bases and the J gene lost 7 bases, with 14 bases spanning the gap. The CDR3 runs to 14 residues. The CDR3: CASGLSATAGGYTF. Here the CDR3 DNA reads TGTGCTAGTGGTTTGTCGGCTACAGCTGGTGGCTACACCTTC.

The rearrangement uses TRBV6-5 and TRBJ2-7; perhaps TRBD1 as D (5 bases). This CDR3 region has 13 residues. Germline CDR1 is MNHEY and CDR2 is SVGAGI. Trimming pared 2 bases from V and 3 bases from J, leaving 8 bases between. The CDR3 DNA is TGTGCCAGCAGTTACGGGGCGGACTACGAGCAGTACTTC. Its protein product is CASSYGADYEQYF.

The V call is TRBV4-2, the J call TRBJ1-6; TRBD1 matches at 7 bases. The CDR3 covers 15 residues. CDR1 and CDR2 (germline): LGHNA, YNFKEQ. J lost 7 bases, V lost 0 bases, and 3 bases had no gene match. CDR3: CASSQDPRGNSPLHF. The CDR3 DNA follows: TGTGCCAGCAGCCAAGATCCCAGGGGGAATTCACCCCTCCACTTT.

As DNA, the CDR3 is TGTGCCGTAGTCGGGACCGCGGGGGGCATAGTCTATGGCTACACCTTC. It specifies CAVVGTAGGIVYGYTF. The V and J genes are TRBV30 and TRBJ1-2, with a weak D call TRBD1 (6 bases). Germline V lookup: CDR1 GTSNPN, CDR2 SVGIG (reference sequence). The CDR3 runs 16 residues. Between the trimmed V and J ends, which lost 8 bases and 4 bases, there was a span of 26 bases.

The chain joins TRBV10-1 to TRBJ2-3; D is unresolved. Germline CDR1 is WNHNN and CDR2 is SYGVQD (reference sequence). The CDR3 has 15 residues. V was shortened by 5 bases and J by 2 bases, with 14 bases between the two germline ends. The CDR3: CASSKKSESTDTQYF. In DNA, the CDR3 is TGCGCCAGCAGTAAGAAATCGGAGTCCACAGATACGCAGTATTTT.

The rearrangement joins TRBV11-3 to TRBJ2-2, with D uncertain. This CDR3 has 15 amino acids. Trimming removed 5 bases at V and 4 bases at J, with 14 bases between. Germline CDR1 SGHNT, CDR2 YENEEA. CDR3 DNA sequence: TGTGCCAGCAGCAAAGATAGTGGGCTCACCGGGGAGCTGTTTTTT. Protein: CASSKDSGLTGELFF. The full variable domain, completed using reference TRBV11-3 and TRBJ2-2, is EAGVVQSPRYKIIEKKQPVAFWCNPISGHNTLYWYLQNLGQGPELLIRYENEEAVDDSQLPKDRFSAERLKGVDSTLKIQPAELGDSAVYLCASSKDSGLTGELFFGEGSRLTVL.

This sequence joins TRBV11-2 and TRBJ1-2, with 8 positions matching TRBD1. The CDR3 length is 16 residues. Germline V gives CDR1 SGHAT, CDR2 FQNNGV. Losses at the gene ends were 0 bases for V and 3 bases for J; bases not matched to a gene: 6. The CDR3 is CASSLDRTGYDYGYTF. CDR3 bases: TGTGCCAGCAGCTTAGATCGGACAGGGTATGACTATGGCTACACCTTC. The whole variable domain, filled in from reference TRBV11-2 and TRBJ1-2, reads EAGVAQSPRYKIIEKRQSVAFWCNPISGHATLYWYQQILGQGPKLLIQFQNNGVVDDSQLPKDRFSAERLKGVDSTLKIQPAKLEDSAVYLCASSLDRTGYDYGYTFGSGTRLTVV.

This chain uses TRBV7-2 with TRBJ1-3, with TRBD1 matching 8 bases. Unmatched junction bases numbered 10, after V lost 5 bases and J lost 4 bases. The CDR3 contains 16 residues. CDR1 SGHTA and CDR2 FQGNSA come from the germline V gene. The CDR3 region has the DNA TGTGCCAGCAGCCCCCGGACAGGGAGCCCCGGAAACACCATATATTTT. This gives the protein CASSPRTGSPGNTIYF.

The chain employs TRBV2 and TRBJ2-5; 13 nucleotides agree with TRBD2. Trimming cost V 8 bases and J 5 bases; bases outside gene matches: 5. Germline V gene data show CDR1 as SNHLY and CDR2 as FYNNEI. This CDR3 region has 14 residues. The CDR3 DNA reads TGTGCCAGCGGACTAGCGGGGGTGAGCGAGACCCAGTACTTC. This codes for CASGLAGVSETQYF.

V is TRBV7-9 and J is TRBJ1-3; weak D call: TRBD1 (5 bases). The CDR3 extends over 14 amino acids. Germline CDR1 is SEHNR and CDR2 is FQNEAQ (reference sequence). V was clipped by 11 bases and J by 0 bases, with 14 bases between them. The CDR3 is CAVGGSRSGNTIYF. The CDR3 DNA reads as TGTGCCGTGGGGGGAAGTCGCTCTGGAAACACCATATATTTT.

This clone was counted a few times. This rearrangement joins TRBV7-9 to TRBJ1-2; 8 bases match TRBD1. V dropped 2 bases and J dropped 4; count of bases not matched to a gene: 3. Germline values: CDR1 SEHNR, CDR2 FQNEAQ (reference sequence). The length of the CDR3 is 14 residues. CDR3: CASSLQGAGYGYTF. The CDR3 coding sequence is TGTGCCAGCAGCTTACAGGGGGCGGGCTATGGCTACACCTTC.

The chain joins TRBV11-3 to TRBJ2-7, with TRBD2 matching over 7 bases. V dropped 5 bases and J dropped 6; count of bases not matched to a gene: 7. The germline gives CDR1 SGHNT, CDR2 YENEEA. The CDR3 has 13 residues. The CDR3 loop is CASSPRWGGEQYF. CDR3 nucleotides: TGTGCCAGCAGCCCAAGGTGGGGGGGCGAGCAGTACTTC. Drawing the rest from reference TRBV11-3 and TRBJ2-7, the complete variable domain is EAGVVQSPRYKIIEKKQPVAFWCNPISGHNTLYWYLQNLGQGPELLIRYENEEAVDDSQLPKDRFSAERLKGVDSTLKIQPAELGDSAVYLCASSPRWGGEQYFGPGTRLTVT.

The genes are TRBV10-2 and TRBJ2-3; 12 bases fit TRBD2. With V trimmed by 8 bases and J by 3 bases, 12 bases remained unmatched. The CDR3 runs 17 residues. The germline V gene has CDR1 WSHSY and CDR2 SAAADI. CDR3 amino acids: CASEGLAGGGRTDTQYF. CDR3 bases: TGCGCCAGCGAGGGGCTAGCGGGGGGGGGAAGGACAGATACGCAGTATTTT.

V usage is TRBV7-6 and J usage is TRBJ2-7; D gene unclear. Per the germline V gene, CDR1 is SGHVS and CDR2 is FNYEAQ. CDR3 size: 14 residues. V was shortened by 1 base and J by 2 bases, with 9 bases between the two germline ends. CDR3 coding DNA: TGTGCCAGCAGCTTAGGTACAGCCGCCTACGAGCAGTACTTC. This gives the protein CASSLGTAAYEQYF.

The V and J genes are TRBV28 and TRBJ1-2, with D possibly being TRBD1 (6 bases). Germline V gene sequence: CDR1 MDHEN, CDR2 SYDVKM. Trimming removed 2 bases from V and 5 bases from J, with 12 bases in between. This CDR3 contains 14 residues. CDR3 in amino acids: CASSLTGMGYGYTF. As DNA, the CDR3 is TGTGCCAGCAGTTTAACAGGGATGGGGTATGGCTACACCTTC.

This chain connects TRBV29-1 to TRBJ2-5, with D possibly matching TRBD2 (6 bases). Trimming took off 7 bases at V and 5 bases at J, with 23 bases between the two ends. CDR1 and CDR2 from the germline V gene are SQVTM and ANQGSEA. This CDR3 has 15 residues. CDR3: CSASDYPASKETQYF. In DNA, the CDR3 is TGCAGCGCATCGGACTACCCTGCTTCGAAGGAGACCCAGTACTTC.

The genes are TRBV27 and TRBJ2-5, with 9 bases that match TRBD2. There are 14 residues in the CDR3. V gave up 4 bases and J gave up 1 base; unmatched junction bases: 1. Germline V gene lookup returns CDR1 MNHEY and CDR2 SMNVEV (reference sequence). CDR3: CASSSRGGQETQYF. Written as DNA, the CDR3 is TGTGCCAGCAGTTCGCGGGGGGGCCAAGAGACCCAGTACTTC.

The CDR3 sequence is CAWSVQAGGWNEQFF. The CDR3 region has the DNA TGTGCCTGGAGTGTACAAGCGGGGGGGTGGAATGAGCAGTTCTTC. The chain joins TRBV30 to TRBJ2-1; 10 nucleotides match TRBD2. In germline, CDR1 is GTSNPN, CDR2 SVGIG (reference sequence). The CDR3 consists of 15 residues. V shed 0 bases and J 7 bases; nucleotides not matched to a gene: 6.

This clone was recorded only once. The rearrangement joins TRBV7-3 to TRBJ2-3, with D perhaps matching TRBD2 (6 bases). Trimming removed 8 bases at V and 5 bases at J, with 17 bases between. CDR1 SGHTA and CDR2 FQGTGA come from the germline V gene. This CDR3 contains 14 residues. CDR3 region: CASGEAGRGDTQYF. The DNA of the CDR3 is TGTGCCAGCGGGGAGGCAGGGAGAGGAGATACGCAGTATTTT.

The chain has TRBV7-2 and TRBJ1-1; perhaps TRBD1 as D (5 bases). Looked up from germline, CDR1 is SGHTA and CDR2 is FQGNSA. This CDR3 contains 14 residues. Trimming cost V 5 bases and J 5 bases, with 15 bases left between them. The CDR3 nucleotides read TGTGCCAGCAGCGCAGAAGGCAGGGTGACTGAAGCTTTCTTT. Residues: CASSAEGRVTEAFF. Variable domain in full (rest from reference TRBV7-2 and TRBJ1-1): GAGVSQSPSNKVTEKGKDVELRCDPISGHTALYWYRQSLGQGLEFLIYFQGNSAPDKSGLPSDRFSAERTGGSVSTLTIQRTQQEDSAVYLCASSAEGRVTEAFFGQGTRLTVV.

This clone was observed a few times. The CDR3 protein is CASSRDTVYGYTF. The CDR3, as DNA: TGTGCCAGTAGTAGGGACACGGTCTATGGCTACACCTTC. The chain has TRBV19 and TRBJ1-2, with a tentative D call TRBD1 (6 bases). V was pared by 4 bases and J by 4 bases, with 10 bases between. This CDR3 is built from 13 residues. The germline V gene has CDR1 LNHDA and CDR2 SQIVND (reference sequence).

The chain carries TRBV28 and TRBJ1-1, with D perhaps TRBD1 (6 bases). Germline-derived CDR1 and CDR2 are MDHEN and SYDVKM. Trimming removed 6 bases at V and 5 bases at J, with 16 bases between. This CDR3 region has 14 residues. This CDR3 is CASRSSGDRTEAFF. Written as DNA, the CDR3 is TGTGCCAGCAGGAGCTCAGGGGATAGGACTGAAGCTTTCTTT.

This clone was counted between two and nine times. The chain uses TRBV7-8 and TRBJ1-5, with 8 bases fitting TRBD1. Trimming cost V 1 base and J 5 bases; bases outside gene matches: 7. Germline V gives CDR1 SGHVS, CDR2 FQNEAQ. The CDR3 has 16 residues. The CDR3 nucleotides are TGTGCCAGCAGCTTAGATGGACAGGGTATTTATCAGCCCCAGCATTTT. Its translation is CASSLDGQGIYQPQHF.

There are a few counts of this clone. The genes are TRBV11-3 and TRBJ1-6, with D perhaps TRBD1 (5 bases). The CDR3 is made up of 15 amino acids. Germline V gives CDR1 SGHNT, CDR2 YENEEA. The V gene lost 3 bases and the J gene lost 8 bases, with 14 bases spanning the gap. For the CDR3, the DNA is TGTGCCAGCAGCTTCGGGTGGGGGGGAGATTCACCCCTCCACTTT. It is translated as CASSFGWGGDSPLHF.

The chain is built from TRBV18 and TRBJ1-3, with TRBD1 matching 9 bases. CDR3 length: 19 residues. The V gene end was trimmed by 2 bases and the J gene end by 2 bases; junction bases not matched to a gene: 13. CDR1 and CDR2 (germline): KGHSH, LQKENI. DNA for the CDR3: TGTGCCAGCTCACCAAGGGACAGGGCCGACGCGATTCCTGGAAACACCATATATTTT. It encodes CASSPRDRADAIPGNTIYF.

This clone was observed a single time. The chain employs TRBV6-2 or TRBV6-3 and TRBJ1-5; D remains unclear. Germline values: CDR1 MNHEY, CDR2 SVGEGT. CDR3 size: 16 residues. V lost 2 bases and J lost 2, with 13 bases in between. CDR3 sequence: CASSYPPRRGNQPQHF. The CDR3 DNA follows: TGTGCCAGCAGTTACCCCCCGCGGAGAGGCAATCAGCCCCAGCATTTT.